These T cell receptor beta chains were read from a single sample in a study of CD8+CD57+ T cells in acquired aplastic anemia. TCRdb itself ran the reads through MiXCR, one entry per CDR3 protein. This sample has more than 200,000 distinct CDR3 sequences, with about half found just once. Source material: sorted CD4+, CD8+, or CD8+CD57+ T cells (not recorded which) from PBMCs. These receptor sequences come from a human donor with aplastic anemia. Both conserved end residues are part of each CDR3. Expanded clones get a size class; other rows say once, few or many, or leave the size out.

clone size: once
J gene: TRBJ1-5
V gene: TRBV19
CDR3 protein: CASSTGTGGENNQPQHF

clone size: few
J gene: TRBJ1-1
V gene: TRBV20-1
CDR3 protein: CSARPRVNTEAFF

clone size: many
J gene: TRBJ2-1
V gene: TRBV10-3
CDR3 protein: CAIKWERQGHEQFF

clone size: .
J gene: TRBJ2-1
V gene: TRBV6-6
CDR3 protein: CASSYSSADPGDNEQFF

clone size: few
J gene: TRBJ2-7
V gene: TRBV2
CDR3 protein: CASSESGAEQYF

clone size: many
J gene: TRBJ2-1
V gene: TRBV12-3/TRBV12-4
CDR3 protein: CASSSFPRGWGEQFF

clone size: .
J gene: TRBJ2-5
V gene: TRBV5-1
CDR3 protein: CASSFYGGRQETQYF

clone size: many
J gene: TRBJ2-7
V gene: TRBV9
CDR3 protein: CASSISGGTEQYF

clone size: .
J gene: TRBJ2-7
V gene: TRBV5-1
CDR3 protein: CASSLFGGNYEQYF

clone size: many
J gene: TRBJ2-2
V gene: TRBV12-3/TRBV12-4
CDR3 protein: CASSLGGGQNTGELFF

clone size: .
J gene: TRBJ2-2
V gene: TRBV19
CDR3 protein: CASSYRLEF

clone size: many
J gene: TRBJ1-2
V gene: TRBV20-1
CDR3 protein: CSARDLGPAGNYGYTF

clone size: few
J gene: TRBJ2-7
V gene: TRBV2
CDR3 protein: CASSVQGISEQYF

clone size: .
J gene: TRBJ2-5
V gene: TRBV7-3
CDR3 protein: CASSSGTGDQPQYF

clone size: many
J gene: TRBJ1-6
V gene: TRBV24-1
CDR3 protein: CATSDSYSPLHF

clone size: .
J gene: TRBJ2-7
V gene: TRBV9
CDR3 protein: CASSLVRTVQYF

clone size: .
J gene: TRBJ2-1
V gene: TRBV7-2
CDR3 protein: CASSSGLAGGLGEQFF

clone size: .
J gene: TRBJ1-2
V gene: TRBV19
CDR3 protein: CASSIQGTYGYTF

clone size: .
J gene: TRBJ2-3
V gene: TRBV20-1
CDR3 protein: CSTRAPGQGFTDTQYF

clone size: .
J gene: TRBJ1-5
V gene: TRBV19
CDR3 protein: CASTVDSAYSNQPQHF

clone size: .
J gene: TRBJ2-3
V gene: TRBV7-9
CDR3 protein: CASSYLIAGVPDTQYF

clone size: .
J gene: TRBJ1-3
V gene: TRBV3-1
CDR3 protein: CASSQVRGGSSGNTIYF

clone size: many
J gene: TRBJ1-3
V gene: TRBV15
CDR3 protein: CATSRREGNTIYF

clone size: many
J gene: TRBJ2-4
V gene: TRBV10-2
CDR3 protein: CASSLGETKNIQYF

clone size: many
J gene: TRBJ1-2
V gene: TRBV11-2
CDR3 protein: CASSLAKTGDANYGYTF

clone size: many
J gene: TRBJ1-1
V gene: TRBV10-3
CDR3 protein: CAISGDRSNTEAFF

clone size: many
J gene: TRBJ2-5
V gene: TRBV6-1
CDR3 protein: CASSDWGYKETQYF

clone size: few
J gene: TRBJ2-2
V gene: TRBV3-1
CDR3 protein: CASSQDRLQSGELFF

clone size: many
J gene: TRBJ2-5
V gene: TRBV7-2
CDR3 protein: CASSRHRDREETQYF

clone size: many
J gene: TRBJ2-4
V gene: TRBV19
CDR3 protein: CASSIAEGELAKNIQYF

clone size: many
J gene: TRBJ2-7
V gene: TRBV7-8
CDR3 protein: CASSFRGASGGYPYEQYF

clone size: .
J gene: TRBJ2-7
V gene: TRBV27
CDR3 protein: CASSSPHGGGAGEQYF

clone size: many
J gene: TRBJ2-2
V gene: TRBV5-1
CDR3 protein: CASSSDLDGTGELFF

clone size: .
J gene: TRBJ1-3
V gene: TRBV7-2
CDR3 protein: CASSFRDRGNTIYF

clone size: few
J gene: TRBJ2-7
V gene: TRBV18
CDR3 protein: CASSRPGTDSYEQYF

clone size: .
J gene: TRBJ1-2
V gene: TRBV20-1
CDR3 protein: CSATDSLEGCTF

clone size: many
J gene: TRBJ2-3
V gene: TRBV5-8
CDR3 protein: CASRPRDREDTQYF

clone size: many
J gene: TRBJ1-2
V gene: TRBV7-9
CDR3 protein: CASSLESGDGYTF

clone size: many
J gene: TRBJ1-5
V gene: TRBV5-8
CDR3 protein: CASSWGQPQHF

clone size: .
J gene: TRBJ2-7
V gene: TRBV2
CDR3 protein: CASSPGTAVYEQYF

clone size: .
J gene: TRBJ1-1
V gene: TRBV29-1
CDR3 protein: CSTNLGGNTEAFF

clone size: many
J gene: TRBJ2-7
V gene: TRBV12-3/TRBV12-4
CDR3 protein: CASSLSRASYEQYF

clone size: many
J gene: TRBJ2-2
V gene: TRBV7-6
CDR3 protein: CASSLAYSGGANTGELFF

clone size: many
J gene: TRBJ1-1
V gene: TRBV6-1
CDR3 protein: CASTGRWNTEAFF

clone size: many
J gene: TRBJ1-6
V gene: TRBV15
CDR3 protein: CATRRDSSSYNSPLHF

clone size: .
J gene: TRBJ1-2
V gene: TRBV29-1
CDR3 protein: CSASSRASNYGYTF

clone size: .
J gene: TRBJ1-1
V gene: TRBV10-3
CDR3 protein: CAIGLQGASEAFF

clone size: .
J gene: TRBJ2-5
V gene: TRBV29-1
CDR3 protein: CSVRGGFGVQYF

clone size: .
J gene: TRBJ2-7
V gene: TRBV5-1
CDR3 protein: CASSTAGGSYEQYF

clone size: few
J gene: TRBJ2-7
V gene: TRBV29-1
CDR3 protein: CSVVSGEYSYEQYF

clone size: .
J gene: TRBJ1-5
V gene: TRBV20-1
CDR3 protein: CSASRWGQPQHF

clone size: .
J gene: TRBJ2-2
V gene: TRBV15
CDR3 protein: CATSRGLDRETGELFF

clone size: many
J gene: TRBJ1-1
V gene: TRBV12-3/TRBV12-4
CDR3 protein: CASSFTSMGTEAFF